The next 14 T cell receptor beta chains were all read from a single sample in a study of blood T cell repertoires in COVID-19. The method was immunoSEQ multiplex PCR; TCRdb's version includes in-frame clones alone and lacks a portion of them. The sample shows 120,000 or so clones, 80% to 90% of them seen only once. Sequencing input: peripheral blood. The receptors derive from a woman aged 45-60 years with acute or convalescent COVID-19.

The V call is TRBV11-3, the J call TRBJ1-5; TRBD1 is a possible D gene (6 bases). CDR1 SGHNT and CDR2 YENEEA come from the germline V gene. CDR3 length equals 18 residues. Trimming left V 3 bases short and J 0 bases short, with 18 bases between. The chain's CDR3 is CASSFRGMSSYSNQPQHF. The CDR3 bases are TGTGCCAGCAGCTTCAGGGGTATGAGTTCTTATAGCAATCAGCCCCAGCATTTT. Using reference TRBV11-3 and TRBJ1-5 for the parts outside the CDR3, the full variable domain is EAGVVQSPRYKIIEKKQPVAFWCNPISGHNTLYWYLQNLGQGPELLIRYENEEAVDDSQLPKDRFSAERLKGVDSTLKIQPAELGDSAVYLCASSFRGMSSYSNQPQHFGDGTRLSIL.

The chain is built from TRBV11-2 and TRBJ1-1; D gene ambiguous. Trimming shortened V by 6 bases and J by 5 bases, and 13 bases separated the two germline ends. The CDR3 sequence is 13 residues long. Per the germline V gene, CDR1 is SGHAT and CDR2 is FQNNGV. The CDR3: CASSPTTRTEAFF. CDR3 DNA: TGTGCCAGCAGTCCGACGACTAGGACTGAAGCTTTCTTT.

The V call is TRBV6-6, the J call TRBJ2-7; 11 bases align to TRBD2. Unmatched junction bases numbered 9, after V lost 6 bases and J lost 2 bases. The CDR3 length is 16 residues. Germline V gene lookup returns CDR1 MNHNY and CDR2 SVGAGI (reference sequence). The CDR3 DNA reads TGTGCCAGCAGCTCTTACCGTAGCGGGAGGGCCTACGAGCAGTACTTC. It yields the protein CASSSYRSGRAYEQYF.

The chain links TRBV3-1 (or the pseudogene TRBV3-2) to TRBJ2-7; D perhaps matches TRBD1 (5 bases). The CDR3 is 13 amino acids. CDR1 is LGHDT and CDR2 is YNNKEL in the germline V gene (reference sequence). Trimming took off 0 bases at V and 6 bases at J, with 9 bases between the two ends. The CDR3 protein is CASSQDLGPEQYF. CDR3 coding DNA: TGTGCCAGCAGCCAAGATCTGGGGCCCGAGCAGTACTTC.

The chain carries TRBV3-1 (or the pseudogene TRBV3-2) and TRBJ1-1; 7 nucleotides align to TRBD1. CDR3 length: 15 residues. V shed 1 base and J 3 bases; nucleotides not matched to a gene: 5. Looked up from germline, CDR1 is LGHDT and CDR2 is YNNKEL (reference sequence). CDR3 bases: TGTGCCAGCAGCCAAGTAGTGACAGGGTACACTGAAGCTTTCTTT. Protein: CASSQVVTGYTEAFF.

V is TRBV5-1 and J is TRBJ1-2; no clear D. Germline assignment: CDR1 SGHRS and CDR2 YFSETQ. The CDR3 is 12 residues long. V was clipped by 5 bases and J by 5 bases, with 10 bases between them. The CDR3 region is CASSFEGYGYTF. Written as DNA, the CDR3 is TGCGCCAGCAGTTTCGAGGGTTATGGCTACACCTTC. Supplemented by reference TRBV5-1 and TRBJ1-2, the full variable domain reads KAGVTQTPRYLIKTRGQQVTLSCSPISGHRSVSWYQQTPGQGLQFLFEYFSETQRNKGNFPGRFSGRQFSNSRSEMNVSTLELGDSALYLCASSFEGYGYTFGSGTRLTVV.

V is TRBV9 and J is TRBJ2-5; possible D gene TRBD1, 7 bases. Germline V gene sequence: CDR1 SGDLS, CDR2 YYNGEE. V lost 6 bases and J lost 2, with 14 bases in between. The length of the CDR3 is 14 residues. The CDR3 nucleotides are TGTGCCAGCAACCCAGGGGGAGGACAAGAGACCCAGTACTTC. Residues: CASNPGGGQETQYF.

This clone was seen at least ten times. The chain carries TRBV27 and TRBJ1-6; D not resolved. CDR1 is MNHEY, CDR2 SMNVEV, per germline (reference sequence). V lost 3 bases and J 16 bases, leaving 16 bases between the germline ends. This CDR3 has 13 residues. CDR3: CASSFQPSRELHF. CDR3 in DNA: TGTGCCAGCAGTTTTCAGCCCTCAAGGGAGCTCCACTTT.

This chain uses TRBV27 with TRBJ2-3; 8 bases are a match to TRBD2. The germline V gene has CDR1 MNHEY and CDR2 SMNVEV (reference sequence). The CDR3 loop spans 15 amino acids. The V and J ends lost 1 base and 2 bases, in that order; junction bases with no gene match: 2. The CDR3 protein is CASSLWRGDTDTQYF. The DNA for the CDR3 is TGTGCCAGCAGTTTATGGCGGGGGGACACAGATACGCAGTATTTT.

CDR3 amino acids: CASSAGRASYEQYF. The CDR3 DNA follows: TGTGCCAGCAGTGCGGGCAGGGCCTCCTACGAGCAGTACTTC. V and J are TRBV2 and TRBJ2-7; D perhaps matches TRBD1 (5 bases). The CDR3 contains 14 residues. In germline, CDR1 is SNHLY, CDR2 FYNNEI. The V gene lost 4 bases and the J gene lost 0 bases, with 10 bases spanning the gap.

In DNA form, the CDR3 reads TGTGCCTGGAGTGTGGGGGGGAAGAGCTATGGCTACACCTTC. Amino acid sequence: CAWSVGGKSYGYTF. This rearrangement joins TRBV30 to TRBJ1-2; possibly TRBD1 for D (5 bases). This CDR3 region has 14 residues. V was clipped by 0 bases and J by 4 bases, with 12 bases between them. Germline V CDR1 and CDR2: GTSNPN, SVGIG (reference sequence).

V and J are TRBV11-3 and TRBJ2-6, with D maybe TRBD2 (6 bases). V shed 5 bases and J shed 4 bases, with 12 bases lying between them. Germline lookup yields CDR1 SGHNT and CDR2 YENEEA. The CDR3 extends over 15 amino acids. The CDR3 nucleotides read TGTGCCAGCAGCCGCGGGACGCCCGGGGCCAACGTCCTGACTTTC. It codes for CASSRGTPGANVLTF.

This clone was seen only a few times. The V and J genes are TRBV18 and TRBJ2-7, with D unclear. The ends were cut back, 3 bases at V and 6 bases at J, with 12 bases in the middle. The CDR3 is 13 amino acids. Per germline, CDR1 KGHSH and CDR2 LQKENI. This CDR3 reads CASSPPAGGEQYF. The CDR3 DNA follows: TGTGCCAGCTCACCCCCTGCCGGCGGCGAGCAGTACTTC.

The chain recombines TRBV9 with TRBJ2-1, with 7 nucleotides matching TRBD2. V lost 4 bases and J lost 5; bases outside the gene matches: 9. The CDR3 totals 15 residues. Germline V gives CDR1 SGDLS, CDR2 YYNGEE. The CDR3 loop reads CASSPSAGPNNEQFF. DNA of the CDR3: TGTGCCAGCAGCCCCTCAGCGGGGCCTAACAATGAGCAGTTCTTC.